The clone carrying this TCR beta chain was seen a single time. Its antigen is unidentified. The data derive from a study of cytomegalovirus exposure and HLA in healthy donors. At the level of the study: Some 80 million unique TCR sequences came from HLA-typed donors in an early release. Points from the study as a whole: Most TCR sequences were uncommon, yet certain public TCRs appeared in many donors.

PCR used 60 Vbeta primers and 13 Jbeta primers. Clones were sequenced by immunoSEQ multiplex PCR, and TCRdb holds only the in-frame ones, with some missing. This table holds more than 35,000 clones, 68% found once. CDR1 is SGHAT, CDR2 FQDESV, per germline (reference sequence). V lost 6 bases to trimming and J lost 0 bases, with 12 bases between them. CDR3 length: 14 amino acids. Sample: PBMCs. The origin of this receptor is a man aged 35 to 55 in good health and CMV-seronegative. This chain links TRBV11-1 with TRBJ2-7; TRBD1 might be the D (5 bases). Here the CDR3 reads CASSRYQGSYEQYF. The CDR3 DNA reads TGTGCCAGCAGTCGATACCAGGGCTCCTACGAGCAGTACTTC.